One and the same sample provided the 29 T cell receptor beta chains below, sequenced in a study of T cells in Graves' hyperthyroidism and ophthalmopathy. TCR beta CDR3 sequences were amplified from RNA transcripts. The primer set for the first-round RT-PCR of the TCR CDR3 was HTBI. MiXCR, applied by TCRdb to the multiplex PCR reads, yields one record per CDR3 protein. In the table there are around 600,000 distinct CDR3 sequences, 45% of which are singletons. The specimen sequenced was peripheral blood or thyroid tissue (not recorded which). The receptors were gathered from an adult man with Graves' disease, either hyperthyroidism or ophthalmopathy (not recorded which).

The sample holds many counts of this clonotype. V usage is TRBV24-1 and J usage is TRBJ1-5; 9 positions agree with TRBD1. From germline, CDR1 is KGHDR and CDR2 SFDVKD. The CDR3 runs to 14 residues. Unmatched junction bases numbered 4, after V lost 7 bases and J lost 4 bases. CDR3 nucleotides: TGTGCCACCAGCGGGACAGGGTCAAATCAGCCCCAGCATTTT. It specifies CATSGTGSNQPQHF.

The table lists this clonotype with many counts. This may be a read error: a much more frequent sequence differs by one nucleotide. The CDR3 sequence is CSVAGRANTKAFF. Here the CDR3 DNA reads TGCAGCGTTGCAGGACGGGCGAACACTAAAGCTTTCTTT. The V call is TRBV29-1, the J call TRBJ1-1; D unclear. This CDR3 is built from 13 residues. Germline lookup yields CDR1 SQVTM and CDR2 ANQGSEA.

The rearrangement joins TRBV2 to TRBJ1-5; D is unclear. The CDR3 runs 14 residues. Trimming shortened V by 5 bases and J by 0 bases, and 8 bases separated the two germline ends. Germline CDR1 and CDR2: SNHLY and FYNNEI. The CDR3 reads CASSFIFSNQPQHF. The CDR3, as DNA: TGTGCCAGCAGTTTCATCTTTAGCAATCAGCCCCAGCATTTT. The whole variable domain, filled in from reference TRBV2 and TRBJ1-5, reads EPEVTQTPSHQVTQMGQEVILRCVPISNHLYFYWYRQILGQKVEFLVSFYNNEISEKSEIFDDQFSVERPDGSNFTLKIRSTKLEDSAMYFCASSFIFSNQPQHFGDGTRLSIL.

As to this clonotype: Possible read error: a much larger clone is one base away. This chain uses TRBV7-2 with TRBJ2-7; TRBD2 agrees at 8 bases. CDR3 length: 17 residues. V shed 0 bases, J shed 1 base, and the junction held 8 bases outside the gene matches. Per germline, CDR1 SGHTA and CDR2 FQGNSA. CDR3 coding DNA: TGTGCCAGCAGCTTAGCGCGGGGACTAGATCGGTCCTACGAGCAGTACTTC. Its translation is CASSLARGLDRSYEQYF.

This clonotype was seen more than once but under ten times. The CDR3 ends on some other residue instead of the conserved phenylalanine or tryptophan, so this is likely a read error. Because the CDR3's place on the DNA is in doubt, the DNA is left out and the CDR3 is given as listed by TCRdb. CDR3 sequence reads: CASSLALI. This chain uses TRBV7-2 with TRBJ1-6. The CDR3 length is 8 residues, termini included. Germline V gives CDR1 SGHTA, CDR2 FQGNSA.

This clonotype was seen at least ten times. The rearrangement links TRBV29-1 to TRBJ2-7; D gene ambiguous. The V gene lost 5 bases and the J gene lost 3 bases, with 8 bases spanning the gap. From germline, CDR1 is SQVTM and CDR2 ANQGSEA. This CDR3 spans 11 amino acids. The CDR3 DNA reads TGCAGCGTTTCGTTGGGCTACGAGCAGTACTTC. Protein sequence: CSVSLGYEQYF.

About this clonotype: It is likely a read error, because the conserved phenylalanine at the end of the CDR3 is missing. The CDR3 bases are TGTGCCAGCAGCGGGAGGGGGCAGGTCGACACTGAAGCTTTCATT. It specifies CASSGRGQVDTEAFI. The rearrangement links TRBV9 to TRBJ1-1; TRBD1 agrees at 7 bases. V shed 3 bases and J 3 bases; nucleotides not matched to a gene: 8. Germline values: CDR1 SGDLS, CDR2 YYNGEE. The CDR3 consists of 15 residues.

Many counts were recorded for this clonotype. The chain combines TRBV12-3 or TRBV12-4 with TRBJ1-4; D unclear. Trimming cost V 5 bases and J 0 bases, with 10 bases left between them. CDR3 length: 15 amino acids. The DNA of the CDR3 is TGTGCCAGCAGTCCATGGGGTGCAACTAATGAAAAACTGTTTTTT. It yields the protein CASSPWGATNEKLFF.

This chain links TRBV10-3 with TRBJ1-6; D perhaps matches TRBD1 (6 bases). Germline V CDR1 and CDR2: ENHRY, SYGVKD. Trimming removed 2 bases from V and 9 bases from J, with 11 bases in between. This CDR3 contains 14 residues. CDR3 sequence reads: CAISEAGVASPLHF. The CDR3 DNA follows: TGTGCCATCAGTGAGGCAGGGGTAGCTTCACCCCTCCACTTT.

The chain recombines TRBV2 with TRBJ1-4; TRBD1 agrees at 7 bases. Trimming at V came to 4 bases and at J to 5 bases, leaving 7 bases not matched to a gene. The CDR3 totals 15 residues. Per germline, CDR1 SNHLY and CDR2 FYNNEI. CDR3 DNA: TGTGCCAGCAGTGCAGACAGGGTCTCAAATGAAAAACTGTTTTTT. Translation: CASSADRVSNEKLFF.

The chain combines TRBV20-1 with TRBJ1-2, with D unresolved. CDR1 is DFQATT and CDR2 is SNEGSKA in the germline V gene (reference sequence). Trimming pared 3 bases from V and 8 bases from J, leaving 10 bases between. The CDR3 is 11 amino acids. The CDR3, as DNA: TGCAGTGCTAGTCGGGCGGGGGGCTACACCTTC. Its translation is CSASRAGGYTF.

V and J are TRBV9 and TRBJ1-2; 10 bases are shared with TRBD1. CDR3 size: 14 residues. V shed 0 bases, J shed 10 bases, and the junction held 6 bases outside the gene matches. The germline CDR1 and CDR2 sequences are SGDLS and YYNGEE. This chain's CDR3 is CASSVEGQGCFYTF. CDR3 nucleotides: TGTGCCAGCAGCGTAGAGGGACAGGGGTGTTTCTACACCTTC.

In nucleotides, the CDR3 is TGTGCCAGCAGTGGTCTGCCTCGGGCCTACGAGCAGTACTTC. Translation: CASSGLPRAYEQYF. The chain uses TRBV2 and TRBJ2-7; no definite D call. CDR1 SNHLY and CDR2 FYNNEI come from the germline V gene. The ends were cut back, 4 bases at V and 2 bases at J, with 12 bases in the middle. This CDR3 is built from 14 residues.

This clonotype was counted between two and nine times. The genes are TRBV30 and TRBJ2-7, with 8 positions matching TRBD2. The CDR3 is made up of 15 amino acids. Looked up from germline, CDR1 is GTSNPN and CDR2 is SVGIG (reference sequence). J lost 2 bases, V lost 8 bases, and 14 bases had no gene match. CDR3 in amino acids: CASSIFSGDAYEQYF. DNA for the CDR3: TGTGCCAGTAGTATATTTAGCGGGGACGCCTACGAGCAGTACTTC.

This clonotype was seen more than once but under ten times. The chain employs TRBV19 and TRBJ1-1, with D perhaps TRBD1 (6 bases). Germline V lookup: CDR1 LNHDA, CDR2 SQIVND (reference sequence). This CDR3 has 14 amino acids. Trimming shortened V by 5 bases and J by 6 bases, and 16 bases separated the two germline ends. The CDR3 here is CASSLRGARSEAFF. The CDR3 nucleotides read TGTGCCAGTAGTCTGCGGGGGGCCAGGTCTGAAGCTTTCTTT.

The rearrangement joins TRBV2 to TRBJ2-1; no clear D. This CDR3 comprises 12 residues. V lost 4 bases, J lost 8 bases, and 9 bases lay in between. The germline gives CDR1 SNHLY, CDR2 FYNNEI. CDR3 region: CASSANNYEQFF. CDR3 DNA: TGTGCCAGCAGTGCCAATAATTATGAGCAGTTCTTC.

The chain combines TRBV24-1 with TRBJ1-1, with 8 bases that match TRBD1. This CDR3 spans 14 amino acids. With 2 bases clipped from V and 10 bases from J, the junction kept 8 bases outside the gene matches. Germline V gives CDR1 KGHDR, CDR2 SFDVKD. This CDR3 reads CATSDSGTGWGAFF. DNA of the CDR3: TGTGCCACCAGTGATTCAGGGACAGGCTGGGGAGCTTTCTTT.

There are a few counts of this clonotype. The chain carries TRBV6-1 and TRBJ2-2; 10 bases match TRBD2. The V segment lost 5 bases and the J segment 4 bases; nucleotides outside the gene matches: 4. Germline V lookup: CDR1 MNHNS, CDR2 SASEGT. The CDR3 sequence is 15 residues long. The CDR3 sequence is CASSFSGGITGELFF. The CDR3 DNA is TGTGCCAGCAGTTTTAGCGGGGGGATCACCGGGGAGCTGTTTTTT.

Many counts were recorded for this clonotype. The V and J genes are TRBV20-1 and TRBJ1-4; 12 nucleotides align to TRBD1. Germline-derived CDR1 and CDR2 are DFQATT and SNEGSKA (reference sequence). The V and J ends lost 6 bases and 7 bases, in that order; junction bases with no gene match: 12. The CDR3 runs to 16 residues. The CDR3 region is CSALGTGGFSSEKLFF. CDR3 nucleotides: TGCAGTGCCCTCGGGACAGGGGGCTTTTCGAGTGAAAAACTGTTTTTT.

In regard to this clonotype: Being one base from a much bigger clone, this may be a read error. The rearrangement uses TRBV7-8 and TRBJ2-5; 12 positions agree with TRBD2. Germline values: CDR1 SGHVS, CDR2 FQNEAQ. This CDR3 has 15 amino acids. V dropped 4 bases and J dropped 3; count of bases not matched to a gene: 3. The CDR3 DNA sequence: TGTGCCAGCAGCTCTAGCGGGGGGGCCGAAGAGACCCAGTACTTC. Translation gives CASSSSGGAEETQYF. The complete variable domain, with remaining parts taken from reference TRBV7-8 and TRBJ2-5, reads GAGVSQSPRYKVAKRGQDVALRCDPISGHVSLFWYQQALGQGPEFLTYFQNEAQLDKSGLPSDRFFAERPEGSVSTLKIQRTQQEDSAVYLCASSSSGGAEETQYFGPGTRLLVL.

The V call is TRBV9, the J call TRBJ1-5; 8 positions match TRBD1. The CDR3 sequence is 16 residues long. With 4 bases clipped from V and 5 bases from J, the junction kept 11 bases outside the gene matches. Germline lookup yields CDR1 SGDLS and CDR2 YYNGEE. The DNA for the CDR3 is TGTGCCAGCAGCCAAGGTTTAGGACAGGGACATCAGCCCCAGCATTTT. It specifies CASSQGLGQGHQPQHF.

CDR3 coding DNA: TGTGCCAGCAGCGGGTCAGGGTCAACTAATGAAAAACTGTTTTTT. Translating gives CASSGSGSTNEKLFF. The chain uses TRBV7-3 and TRBJ1-4; weak D call: TRBD1 (5 bases). The germline V and J ends were trimmed by 5 bases and 0 bases, with 10 bases remaining between them. In germline, CDR1 is SGHTA, CDR2 FQGTGA. The CDR3 covers 15 residues. Supplemented by reference TRBV7-3 and TRBJ1-4, the full variable domain reads GAGVSQTPSNKVTEKGKYVELRCDPISGHTALYWYRQSLGQGPEFLIYFQGTGAADDSGLPNDRFFAVRPEGSVSTLKIQRTERGDSAVYLCASSGSGSTNEKLFFGSGTQLSVL.

The rearrangement links TRBV7-8 to TRBJ1-4; D might be TRBD1 (5 bases). The CDR3 is made up of 13 amino acids. Per the germline V gene, CDR1 is SGHVS and CDR2 is FQNEAQ. V was cut by 6 bases and J by 7 bases, with 12 bases left in between. CDR3 amino acids: CASRPPGTEKLFF. Written as DNA, the CDR3 is TGTGCCAGCAGACCACCCGGGACTGAAAAACTGTTTTTT.

This clonotype was seen at least ten times. The rearrangement links TRBV10-3 to TRBJ1-1; perhaps TRBD1 as D (6 bases). Trimming shortened V by 6 bases and J by 0 bases, and 11 bases separated the two germline ends. This CDR3 region has 14 residues. Germline V gene lookup returns CDR1 ENHRY and CDR2 SYGVKD. This CDR3 is CAIRGYRVNTEAFF. CDR3 in DNA: TGTGCCATCAGGGGTTACAGGGTGAACACTGAAGCTTTCTTT.

The CDR3 DNA reads TGCAGTGCTAGGAGGACGGGAGTCAAGTACGAGCAGTACTTC. It is translated as CSARRTGVKYEQYF. The rearrangement links TRBV20-1 to TRBJ2-7, with TRBD2 as a possible D gene (6 bases). The V end lost 3 bases, the J end lost 4 bases, and 16 bases lay between the germline ends. The V gene's germline CDR1 is DFQATT and CDR2 SNEGSKA (reference sequence). The CDR3 runs to 14 residues.

This clonotype has at least ten counts. The chain has TRBV7-8 and TRBJ1-2; D is unresolved. The V end was cut by 5 bases, the J end by 6 bases, with 10 bases between. CDR3 size: 12 residues. Germline assignment: CDR1 SGHVS and CDR2 FQNEAQ. This chain's CDR3 is CASSPTQNGYTF. For the CDR3, the DNA is TGTGCCAGCAGCCCCACACAGAATGGCTACACCTTC.

The rearrangement links TRBV19 to TRBJ1-4; possible D gene TRBD1, 6 bases. V was pared by 5 bases and J by 6 bases, with 19 bases between. This CDR3 region has 16 residues. CDR1 is LNHDA, CDR2 SQIVND, per germline (reference sequence). For the CDR3, the DNA is TGTGCCAGTAGTCGTTACTCCGGGACAAGGGATGAAAAACTGTTTTTT. It yields the protein CASSRYSGTRDEKLFF.

This clonotype was observed many times. V is TRBV19 and J is TRBJ1-1; D uncertain. CDR1 LNHDA and CDR2 SQIVND come from the germline V gene (reference sequence). This CDR3 is 14 amino acids long. Trimming took off 3 bases at V and 0 bases at J, with 8 bases between the two ends. The CDR3 bases are TGTGCCAGTAGTATTCGCGGATTGAACACTGAAGCTTTCTTT. Protein product: CASSIRGLNTEAFF.

This chain uses TRBV20-1 with TRBJ2-7; TRBD1 matches at 12 bases. Germline trimming cut 5 bases from V and 5 bases from J; bases unmatched to any gene: 10. The CDR3 sequence is 15 residues long. Germline assignment: CDR1 DFQATT and CDR2 SNEGSKA (reference sequence). As DNA, the CDR3 is TGCAGTGCTGCCGCCCGGGACAGGGGGCTCCACGAGCAGTACTTC. Translation: CSAAARDRGLHEQYF.